What follows are 17 T cell receptor beta chains derived from one specimen sequenced in a study of T cells expressing NK-cell markers. TCRdb reprocessed the 5' RACE reads and keeps a single row for each CDR3 protein, giving no DNA. The sample holds about 550,000 distinct CDR3 sequences. Source material: blood T cells: a sorted CD56 or NKG2C T cell subset, CD4+ or CD8+ T cells, or bulk PBMC T cells (not recorded which). These receptors were obtained from a man between 18 and 29 years old in good health.

The rearrangement joins TRBV6-1 to TRBJ2-3; TCRdb gives TRBD1 as the D gene, but with no DNA this cannot be confirmed. The CDR3 totals 14 residues. Germline CDR1 MNHNS, CDR2 SASEGT. The CDR3 sequence: CASNRGTSTDTQYF.

The rearrangement links TRBV5-1 to TRBJ2-7; TCRdb gives TRBD1 as the D gene, but with no DNA this cannot be confirmed. The CDR3 has 14 residues. Germline V gene sequence: CDR1 SGHRS, CDR2 YFSETQ. The CDR3 spells CASSLEGVIDEQYF.

The rearrangement uses TRBV29-1 and TRBJ2-1; TCRdb picks TRBD1, but there is no DNA to check that call. This CDR3 region has 12 residues. Germline loops: CDR1 SQVTM, CDR2 ANQGSEA. CDR3 amino acids: CSVDGGLNEQFF.

The V call is TRBV7-8, the J call TRBJ1-6; TCRdb returns TRBD1, unconfirmable since there is no DNA. The CDR3 has 20 amino acids. CDR1 is SGHVS, CDR2 FQNEAQ, per germline. The CDR3 sequence: CASSYEHAGQRSSYNSPLHF.

This chain connects TRBV5-5 to TRBJ1-1. This CDR3 is built from 12 residues. The germline gives CDR1 SGHKS, CDR2 YYEKEE (reference sequence). The CDR3: CASSQEETEAFF.

The chain recombines TRBV12-3 or TRBV12-4 with TRBJ1-2; TCRdb outputs TRBD1, but without DNA this stays unchecked. This CDR3 has 15 amino acids. The CDR3 sequence: CASSTTGQINYGYTF.

This chain joins TRBV4-1 and TRBJ2-2; lacking DNA, the TRBD1 call made by TCRdb goes unchecked. The CDR3 has 14 amino acids. From germline, CDR1 is MGHRA and CDR2 YSYEKL. Here the CDR3 reads CASSHNRDTGELFF.

V usage is TRBV4-1 and J usage is TRBJ2-1; the D call of TRBD1 rests on TCRdb alone, since no DNA is present to check it. In germline, CDR1 is MGHRA, CDR2 YSYEKL. CDR3 length: 14 residues. The CDR3 sequence: CASSLQGTNNEQFF.

The J gene is TRBJ2-1, the V gene TRBV12-3 or TRBV12-4; TCRdb reports TRBD2, a call that lacks DNA to check it against. This CDR3 has 16 amino acids. The CDR3 here is CASSLNFGTRHNEQFF.

This chain joins TRBV5-5 and TRBJ2-1; TCRdb designates TRBD2, a call that cannot be tested without DNA. Germline CDR1 SGHKS, CDR2 YYEKEE (reference sequence). The CDR3 loop spans 15 amino acids. The CDR3 is CASSQLAGVPNEQFF.

The chain carries TRBV18 and TRBJ1-3. From germline, CDR1 is KGHSH and CDR2 LQKENI. The CDR3 runs 14 residues. CDR3 in amino acids: CASSFPPAGNTIYF.

V is TRBV9 and J is TRBJ2-2; TCRdb reports TRBD2, a call that lacks DNA to check it against. The V gene's germline CDR1 is SGDLS and CDR2 YYNGEE. The CDR3 length is 18 residues. CDR3 sequence: CASSLGGTSAMNTGELFF. Supplemented by reference TRBV9 and TRBJ2-2, the full variable domain reads DSGVTQTPKHLITATGQRVTLRCSPRSGDLSVYWYQQSLDQGLQFLIQYYNGEERAKGNILERFSAQQFPDLHSELNLSSLELGDSALYFCASSLGGTSAMNTGELFFGEGSRLTVL.

The chain employs TRBV7-9 and TRBJ2-1; the D call from TCRdb, TRBD2, cannot be confirmed without DNA. CDR1 is SEHNR and CDR2 is FQNEAQ in the germline V gene (reference sequence). The CDR3 covers 19 residues. CDR3 loop: CASSEPGLAGGEGYNEQFF.

This chain uses TRBV4-3 with TRBJ2-7. There are 13 residues in the CDR3. Germline V gives CDR1 LGHNA, CDR2 YSLEER. CDR3 amino acids: CASSQDMNREQYF.

The rearrangement uses TRBV3-1 and TRBJ2-3; TCRdb indicates TRBD1, and absent DNA this call remains unverified. CDR3 size: 14 residues. CDR1 and CDR2 (germline): LGHDT, YNNKEL (reference sequence). The CDR3 loop is CASSQVRGAGYQYF.

The J gene is TRBJ2-1, the V gene TRBV24-1. CDR3 length: 13 residues. Germline CDR1 and CDR2: KGHDR and SFDVKD. The chain's CDR3 is CATRDRGNNEQFF.

The gene calls are TRBV13 and TRBJ2-3; lacking DNA, the TRBD2 call made by TCRdb goes unchecked. Germline CDR1 is PRHDT and CDR2 is FYEKMQ (reference sequence). The CDR3 has 16 amino acids. CDR3 sequence: CASSPKAGGDTDTQYF.